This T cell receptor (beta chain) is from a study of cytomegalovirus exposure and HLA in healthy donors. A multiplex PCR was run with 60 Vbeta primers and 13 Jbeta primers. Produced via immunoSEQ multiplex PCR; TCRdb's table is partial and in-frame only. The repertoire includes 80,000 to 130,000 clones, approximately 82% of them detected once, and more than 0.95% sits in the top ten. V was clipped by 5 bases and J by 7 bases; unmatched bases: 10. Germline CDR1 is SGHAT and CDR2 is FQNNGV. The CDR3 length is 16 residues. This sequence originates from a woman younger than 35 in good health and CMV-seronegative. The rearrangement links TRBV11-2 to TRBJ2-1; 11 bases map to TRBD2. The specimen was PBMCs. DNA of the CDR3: TGTGCCAGCAGCCAAAAAGTAGCGGGGGGGCATAATGAGCAGTTCTTC. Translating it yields CASSQKVAGGHNEQFF.